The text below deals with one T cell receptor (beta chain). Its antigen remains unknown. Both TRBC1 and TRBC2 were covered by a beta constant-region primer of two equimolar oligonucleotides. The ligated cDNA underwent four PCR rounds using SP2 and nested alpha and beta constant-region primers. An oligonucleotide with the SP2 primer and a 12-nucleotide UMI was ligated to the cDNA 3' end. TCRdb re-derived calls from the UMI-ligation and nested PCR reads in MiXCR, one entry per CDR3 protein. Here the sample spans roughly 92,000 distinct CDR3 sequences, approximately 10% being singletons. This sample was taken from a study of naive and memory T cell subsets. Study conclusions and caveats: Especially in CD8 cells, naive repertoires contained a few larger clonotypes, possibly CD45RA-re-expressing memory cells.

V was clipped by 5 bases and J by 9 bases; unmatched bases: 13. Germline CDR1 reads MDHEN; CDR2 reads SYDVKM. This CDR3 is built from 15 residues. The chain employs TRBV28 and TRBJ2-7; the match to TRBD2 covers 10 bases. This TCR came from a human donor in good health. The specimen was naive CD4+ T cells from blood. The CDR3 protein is CASSPFTSGDRRQYF. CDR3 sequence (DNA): TGTGCCAGCAGTCCTTTTACTAGCGGGGACCGCAGGCAGTACTTC.